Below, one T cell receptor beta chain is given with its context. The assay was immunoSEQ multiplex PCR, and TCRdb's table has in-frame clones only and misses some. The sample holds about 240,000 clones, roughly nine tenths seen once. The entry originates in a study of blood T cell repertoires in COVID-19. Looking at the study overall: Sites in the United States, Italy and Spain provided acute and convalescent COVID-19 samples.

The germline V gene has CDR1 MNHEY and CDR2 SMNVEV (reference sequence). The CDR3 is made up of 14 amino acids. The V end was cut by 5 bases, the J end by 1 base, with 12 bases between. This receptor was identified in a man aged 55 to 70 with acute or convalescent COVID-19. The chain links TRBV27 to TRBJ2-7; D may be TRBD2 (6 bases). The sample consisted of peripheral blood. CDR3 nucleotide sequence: TGTGCCAGCAGTACTCCGGGAGCTTCCTACGAGCAGTACTTC. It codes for CASSTPGASYEQYF.